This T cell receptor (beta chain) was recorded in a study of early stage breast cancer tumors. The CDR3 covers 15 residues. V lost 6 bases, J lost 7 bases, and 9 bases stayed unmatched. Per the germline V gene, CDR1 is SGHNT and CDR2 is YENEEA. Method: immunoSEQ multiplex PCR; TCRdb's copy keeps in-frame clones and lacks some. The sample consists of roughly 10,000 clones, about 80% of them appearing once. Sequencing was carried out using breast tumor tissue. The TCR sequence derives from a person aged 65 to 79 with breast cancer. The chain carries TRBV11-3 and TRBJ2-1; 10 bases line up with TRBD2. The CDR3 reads CASSRRLAGENEQFF. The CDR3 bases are TGTGCCAGCAGTCGTAGACTAGCGGGTGAAAATGAGCAGTTCTTC.